The 30 T cell receptor beta chains listed next were all sequenced from one sample in a study of blood T cell repertoires in COVID-19. The table came from immunoSEQ multiplex PCR; TCRdb's copy has only in-frame clones and leaves some out. The data contain around 210,000 clones, 65% to 90% of them singletons. Sequencing used peripheral blood. These receptors originate from a man in his forties or fifties with COVID-19, enrolled during active disease.

The chain joins TRBV28 to TRBJ1-1; TRBD1 is a possible D gene (5 bases). Trimming took 2 bases from V and 4 from J, leaving 14 bases between them. Germline V lookup: CDR1 MDHEN, CDR2 SYDVKM. The CDR3 has 15 amino acids. The CDR3 here is CASSLGYGGRTEAFF. CDR3 sequence (DNA): TGTGCCAGCAGTTTAGGGTACGGGGGTCGCACTGAAGCTTTCTTT. Using reference TRBV28 and TRBJ1-1 for the parts outside the CDR3, the full variable domain is DVKVTQSSRYLVKRTGEKVFLECVQDMDHENMFWYRQDPGLGLRLIYFSYDVKMKEKGDIPEGYSVSREKKERFSLILESASTNQTSMYLCASSLGYGGRTEAFFGQGTRLTVV.

The CDR3 DNA reads as TGTGCCACCAGTGACTATACAGATACGCAGTATTTT. Translated: CATSDYTDTQYF. V and J are TRBV24-1 and TRBJ2-3; D gene ambiguous. Germline assignment: CDR1 KGHDR and CDR2 SFDVKD. The CDR3 runs 12 residues. V dropped 4 bases and J dropped 3 bases, with 4 bases sitting between them.

This chain links TRBV5-1 with TRBJ1-2; 12 bases agree with TRBD1. The CDR3 has 17 residues. Germline V CDR1 and CDR2: SGHRS, YFSETQ. V trimming: 2 bases; J trimming: 8 bases; junction bases outside the gene matches: 13. CDR3 loop: CASSLNPGTGGLEGYTF. Written as DNA, the CDR3 is TGCGCCAGCAGCTTAAACCCCGGGACAGGGGGCCTCGAAGGCTACACCTTC.

The chain couples TRBV24-1 to TRBJ2-5; D may be TRBD1 (6 bases). The germline V and J ends were trimmed by 0 bases and 5 bases, with 21 bases remaining between them. Germline CDR1 and CDR2: KGHDR and SFDVKD. This CDR3 is built from 18 residues. The CDR3 bases are TGTGCCACCAGTGATTTGCTGAAATCGTCAGGGGTTGGGGAGACCCAGTACTTC. This translates into CATSDLLKSSGVGETQYF.

This chain connects TRBV24-1 to TRBJ2-2, with a tentative D call TRBD1 (5 bases). Germline CDR1 and CDR2: KGHDR and SFDVKD. With 4 bases removed from V and 0 bases from J, the gap between germline ends came to 17 bases. This CDR3 is built from 18 residues. CDR3 nucleotides: TGTGCCACCAGTGAATCAGGGTTTTCCCCCTCGAACACCGGGGAGCTGTTTTTT. Its translation: CATSESGFSPSNTGELFF.

The chain joins TRBV18 to TRBJ1-1; 8 bases are shared with TRBD1. CDR3 size: 16 residues. Germline CDR1 KGHSH, CDR2 LQKENI. V dropped 4 bases and J dropped 2; count of bases not matched to a gene: 9. The CDR3 loop is CASSLAGGAGNTEAFF. CDR3 sequence (DNA): TGTGCCAGCTCACTAGCAGGGGGCGCGGGAAACACTGAAGCTTTCTTT.

The chain employs TRBV6-5 and TRBJ2-7, with 10 bases that match TRBD1. V was clipped by 6 bases and J by 7 bases; unmatched bases: 6. This CDR3 spans 13 amino acids. The germline CDR1 and CDR2 sequences are MNHEY and SVGAGI. CDR3 protein: CASRGQGMGEQYF. The DNA for the CDR3 is TGTGCCAGCAGGGGACAGGGGATGGGGGAGCAGTACTTC.

This clone has a handful of counts. J is TRBJ1-1 and V is TRBV11-2, with a tentative D call TRBD1 (5 bases). V was shortened by 1 base and J by 8 bases, with 8 bases between the two germline ends. CDR1 is SGHAT, CDR2 FQNNGV, per germline. The CDR3 extends over 12 amino acids. CDR3 DNA: TGTGCCAGCAGCTTAGGGTGGACAGAAGCTTTCTTT. It encodes CASSLGWTEAFF. The full variable domain, its missing parts supplied by reference TRBV11-2 and TRBJ1-1, is EAGVAQSPRYKIIEKRQSVAFWCNPISGHATLYWYQQILGQGPKLLIQFQNNGVVDDSQLPKDRFSAERLKGVDSTLKIQPAKLEDSAVYLCASSLGWTEAFFGQGTRLTVV.

This chain connects TRBV29-1 to TRBJ1-2; 7 bases are shared with TRBD1. This CDR3 contains 15 residues. Germline lookup yields CDR1 SQVTM and CDR2 ANQGSEA. The J segment lost 7 bases and the V segment lost 6 bases, leaving 17 bases of the junction unmatched. In DNA form, the CDR3 reads TGCAGCGTAGCCACCGGGACAGTTTCGGATCGTGGCTACACCTTC. Amino acid sequence: CSVATGTVSDRGYTF.

The J gene is TRBJ1-1, the V gene TRBV2, with no clear D. V shed 4 bases and J shed 1 base, with 7 bases lying between them. The CDR3 spans 13 residues. Germline V gene data show CDR1 as SNHLY and CDR2 as FYNNEI. Here the CDR3 DNA reads TGTGCCAGCAGTGGTTTCAAGAACACTGAAGCTTTCTTT. It specifies CASSGFKNTEAFF.

The chain employs TRBV29-1 and TRBJ1-1; D is unresolved. The germline V gene encodes CDR1 SQVTM and CDR2 ANQGSEA. Trimming shortened V by 0 bases and J by 6 bases, and 14 bases separated the two germline ends. CDR3 length: 14 residues. CDR3 sequence reads: CSVEESRHRAEAFF. The CDR3 DNA is TGCAGCGTTGAAGAATCTCGTCACAGAGCTGAAGCTTTCTTT.

V is TRBV24-1 and J is TRBJ2-3; D not resolved. The CDR3 is made up of 15 amino acids. Germline-derived CDR1 and CDR2 are KGHDR and SFDVKD. V was trimmed by 4 bases and J by 6 bases, leaving 16 bases between them. CDR3 sequence reads: CATSDRHPPRDTQYF. The CDR3 DNA follows: TGTGCCACCAGTGACAGACATCCTCCACGGGATACGCAGTATTTT.

The gene calls are TRBV10-3 and TRBJ1-6; the D gene is possibly TRBD1 (5 bases). The CDR3 has 12 amino acids. V was shortened by 6 bases and J by 10 bases, with 10 bases between the two germline ends. Germline CDR1 is ENHRY and CDR2 is SYGVKD. The CDR3: CAIRQGGSPLHF. The CDR3 nucleotides are TGTGCCATCAGGCAGGGCGGATCACCCCTCCACTTT.

In this sample, this clone turned up once. J is TRBJ1-2 and V is TRBV11-2, with D possibly matching TRBD1 (5 bases). The V end was cut by 4 bases, the J end by 3 bases, with 6 bases between. This CDR3 region has 12 residues. Germline V gives CDR1 SGHAT, CDR2 FQNNGV. In DNA, the CDR3 is TGTGCCAGCAGCTCGGGGGACTATGGCTACACCTTC. Protein: CASSSGDYGYTF.

This sequence joins TRBV5-8 and TRBJ1-4; a possible D gene is TRBD1 (6 bases). The length of the CDR3 is 14 residues. V was clipped by 4 bases and J by 8 bases, with 15 bases between them. Germline lookup yields CDR1 SGHTS and CDR2 YDEGEE. CDR3 DNA: TGTGCCAGCAGCGAACAGGGTGGTGCGGAAAAACTGTTTTTT. Translation gives CASSEQGGAEKLFF.

The chain is built from TRBV18 and TRBJ2-7, with TRBD1 as a possible D gene (7 bases). Between the trimmed V and J ends, which lost 3 bases and 1 base, there was a span of 19 bases. This CDR3 is built from 17 residues. Germline CDR1 is KGHSH and CDR2 is LQKENI. CDR3 in DNA: TGTGCCAGCTCACCCTCAACCCCAGGGGGGTTATCCTACGAGCAGTACTTC. The encoded protein is CASSPSTPGGLSYEQYF.

This clone occurred a few times. This chain connects TRBV3-1 (or the pseudogene TRBV3-2) to TRBJ2-7, with 7 bases lining up with TRBD2. The CDR3 consists of 17 residues. Germline V CDR1 and CDR2: LGHDT, YNNKEL (reference sequence). Losses at the gene ends were 4 bases for V and 0 bases for J; bases not matched to a gene: 12. CDR3 amino acids: CASSRNFGGGRSYEQYF. The CDR3 DNA is TGTGCCAGCAGCCGGAATTTCGGCGGGGGACGCTCCTACGAGCAGTACTTC.

This clone was counted between two and nine times. The chain is built from TRBV4-2 and TRBJ1-3; 8 bases map to TRBD1. CDR1 and CDR2 from the germline V gene are LGHNA and YNFKEQ. The CDR3 length is 19 residues. V lost 0 bases, J lost 0 bases, and 10 bases stayed unmatched. CDR3 DNA sequence: TGTGCCAGCAGCCAAGAACGGACAGGGTACGGATTCTCTGGAAACACCATATATTTT. Translation: CASSQERTGYGFSGNTIYF.

The CDR3 coding sequence is TGTGCCACCCGGGGACTAGCGGGGAAGGAGCAGTACTTC. Protein: CATRGLAGKEQYF. This chain links TRBV11-2 with TRBJ2-7; 13 positions agree with TRBD2. This CDR3 comprises 13 residues. Trimming cost V 10 bases and J 7 bases; bases outside gene matches: 7. Germline V gives CDR1 SGHAT, CDR2 FQNNGV.

The rearrangement joins TRBV5-1 to TRBJ1-1; the D gene is possibly TRBD1 (6 bases). Germline-derived CDR1 and CDR2 are SGHRS and YFSETQ. This CDR3 is 15 amino acids long. V was trimmed by 0 bases and J by 1 base, leaving 10 bases between them. The CDR3 DNA reads as TGCGCCAGCAGCTTGGTGCAGGGGACGAACACTGAAGCTTTCTTT. Residues: CASSLVQGTNTEAFF.

This clone has only a few counts. This chain joins TRBV5-4 and TRBJ2-6, with D uncertain. The CDR3 consists of 15 residues. Germline V gene sequence: CDR1 SGHNT, CDR2 YYREEE (reference sequence). V was cut by 0 bases and J by 1 base, with 5 bases left in between. This chain's CDR3 is CASSLGRSGANVLTF. The CDR3 region has the DNA TGTGCCAGCAGCTTGGGCAGGTCTGGGGCCAACGTCCTGACTTTC.

The chain is built from TRBV18 and TRBJ1-1, with a weak D call TRBD1 (6 bases). This CDR3 is 18 amino acids long. Germline CDR1 reads KGHSH; CDR2 reads LQKENI. With 6 bases removed from V and 2 bases from J, the gap between germline ends came to 25 bases. As DNA, the CDR3 is TGTGCCAGCTCTACAGGGTCTGGGGCCGCGAGGCTCAACACTGAAGCTTTCTTT. This codes for CASSTGSGAARLNTEAFF. The full variable domain, with the rest looked up from reference TRBV18 and TRBJ1-1, is NAGVMQNPRHLVRRRGQEARLRCSPMKGHSHVYWYRQLPEEGLKFMVYLQKENIIDESGMPKERFSAEFPKEGPSILRIQQVVRGDSAAYFCASSTGSGAARLNTEAFFGQGTRLTVV.

The chain links TRBV27 to TRBJ2-4, with 11 bases that match TRBD2. The V and J ends lost 6 bases and 8 bases, in that order; junction bases with no gene match: 9. The CDR3 consists of 15 residues. The germline gives CDR1 MNHEY, CDR2 SMNVEV (reference sequence). This CDR3 is CASSRVTSGADIQYF. CDR3 bases: TGTGCCAGCAGCCGGGTGACTAGCGGGGCGGACATTCAGTACTTC.

This clone has more than one count but fewer than ten. The chain uses TRBV5-1 and TRBJ1-6; D gene uncertain. The V gene's germline CDR1 is SGHRS and CDR2 YFSETQ. Trimming removed 3 bases from V and 9 bases from J, with 19 bases in between. CDR3 length equals 16 residues. This CDR3 reads CASSSTEGGMASPLHF. In nucleotides, the CDR3 is TGCGCCAGCAGCTCCACGGAGGGAGGTATGGCTTCACCCCTCCACTTT. The full variable domain, completed using reference TRBV5-1 and TRBJ1-6, is KAGVTQTPRYLIKTRGQQVTLSCSPISGHRSVSWYQQTPGQGLQFLFEYFSETQRNKGNFPGRFSGRQFSNSRSEMNVSTLELGDSALYLCASSSTEGGMASPLHFGNGTRLTVT.

This chain joins TRBV28 and TRBJ1-1; 7 positions match TRBD1. The CDR3 contains 14 residues. With 5 bases clipped from V and 4 bases from J, the junction kept 7 bases outside the gene matches. The germline gives CDR1 MDHEN, CDR2 SYDVKM. CDR3 region: CASSPLWTGTEAFF. Here the CDR3 DNA reads TGTGCCAGCAGTCCGCTCTGGACAGGCACTGAAGCTTTCTTT.

This chain links TRBV6-1 with TRBJ2-3; D perhaps matches TRBD1 (6 bases). Trimming shortened V by 2 bases and J by 0 bases, and 12 bases separated the two germline ends. Germline V gene sequence: CDR1 MNHNS, CDR2 SASEGT. This CDR3 is 16 amino acids long. This chain's CDR3 is CASSETTGSSTDTQYF. The CDR3 DNA follows: TGTGCCAGCAGTGAAACGACAGGATCTAGCACAGATACGCAGTATTTT.

The chain couples TRBV9 to TRBJ2-3; 8 bases align to TRBD2. In germline, CDR1 is SGDLS, CDR2 YYNGEE. This CDR3 region has 16 residues. V lost 4 bases, J lost 1 base, and 8 bases stayed unmatched. CDR3 DNA sequence: TGTGCCAGCAGCCTCCGGGTTAGCGGGGGCACAGATACGCAGTATTTT. Translation: CASSLRVSGGTDTQYF.

The chain joins TRBV11-2 to TRBJ2-5, with 16 bases fitting TRBD2. The CDR3 is made up of 17 amino acids. CDR1 is SGHAT and CDR2 is FQNNGV in the germline V gene. V was pared by 3 bases and J by 2 bases, with 3 bases of the junction left unmatched. Here the CDR3 reads CASSFLGLAGGQETQYF. In DNA form, the CDR3 reads TGTGCCAGCAGCTTCTTGGGACTAGCGGGGGGGCAAGAGACCCAGTACTTC.

V gene TRBV3-1 (or the pseudogene TRBV3-2) combines with J gene TRBJ2-2, with 7 nucleotides matching TRBD1. The germline CDR1 and CDR2 sequences are LGHDT and YNNKEL (reference sequence). This CDR3 spans 15 amino acids. V dropped 2 bases and J dropped 4; count of bases not matched to a gene: 4. CDR3 nucleotide sequence: TGTGCCAGCAGCCAACCCGGGACAGTCACCGGGGAGCTGTTTTTT. It yields the protein CASSQPGTVTGELFF.

The chain has TRBV13 and TRBJ2-2; TRBD1 might be the D (5 bases). V lost 6 bases to trimming and J lost 6 bases, with 11 bases between them. This CDR3 comprises 13 residues. Germline lookup yields CDR1 PRHDT and CDR2 FYEKMQ (reference sequence). This CDR3 reads CASSYLGPGELFF. The CDR3, as DNA: TGTGCCAGCAGTTACCTGGGGCCCGGGGAGCTGTTTTTT.